The sequence of this T cell receptor beta chain was determined in a study of patients and donors after allogeneic stem cell transplantation. In its sample, this clonotype ranks as large. Its ends do not fully match the called genes, so a read error is possible. TCRdb processed the RT-PCR reads anew with MiXCR; each CDR3 protein has one entry. The table lists approximately 1,500 distinct CDR3 sequences, under 25% of them singletons, with more than 10% in the top ten. This CDR3 is 13 amino acids long. From germline, CDR1 is SSHAT and CDR2 FNYEAQ (reference sequence). Sequencing was done on a sample of blood, either unsorted or a sorted T cell fraction (not recorded which). The clonotype originates from a human donor who was either an allogeneic HSCT recipient or a stem cell or donor lymphocyte infusion donor (not recorded which). It is not recorded whose cells these are; they may come from a transplant donor. The chain joins TRBV7-7 to TRBJ2-1; no definite D call. In DNA form, the CDR3 reads TGTGCTAGCAGCTTCCCACCTGCCAATGAGCAGTTCTTC. Translating it yields CASSFPPANEQFF.